Reported below is one TCR beta chain. The antigen is undetermined. Libraries of TRB cDNA were made by 5' RACE and carried UMIs. TCRdb reprocessed the 5' RACE reads and reports one entry per CDR3 protein, with no DNA. The ten most abundant clones cover 0.53% of a sample with some 54,000 distinct CDR3 sequences. Cells classed as naive CD8+ T cells were CD45RO-CCR7+CD27+CD95-. The record originates from a study of CXCR3-negative and CXCR3-positive naive CD8 T cells. The CDR3 has 14 amino acids. Germline V gene data show CDR1 as MDHEN and CDR2 as SYDVKM. Notes on the study in general: CXCR3-negative naive cells had less hydrophobic TRB CDR3s than did CXCR3-positive naive cells.

The gene calls are TRBV28 and TRBJ2-1; the D gene TCRdb calls, TRBD2, cannot be checked with no DNA. Sequencing input: naive CXCR3+ CD8+ T cells from blood. Subset of the sample: CD45RO-CCR7+CD27+CD95- naive CD8+ T cells expressing CXCR3 (TNR3+). The sequence came from a human donor in good health. Some clones in this sample may be carry-over from other donors' samples. The CDR3 here is CASSLGTRYNEQFF.